This T cell receptor beta chain stems from a study of early T cells in non-severe SARS-CoV-2 infection. Germline trimming cut 2 bases from V and 3 bases from J; bases unmatched to any gene: 4. Germline loops: CDR1 MNHEY, CDR2 SVGAGI. The CDR3 contains 14 residues. TCRdb called the 5' RACE reads again in MiXCR, with one record for every CDR3 protein. Among around 40,000 distinct CDR3 sequences listed, around 6.5% were seen once. This clonotype was seen repeatedly, ten times or more. The chain employs TRBV6-5 and TRBJ2-7; 7 nucleotides match TRBD1. The receptor was derived from an adult who was a healthcare worker with PCR-confirmed SARS-CoV-2 infection or an uninfected control (not recorded which). Sequenced sample: whole blood. CDR3 in amino acids: CASSYQQGVYEQYF. CDR3 sequence (DNA): TGTGCCAGCAGTTACCAGCAGGGGGTCTACGAGCAGTACTTC.